This T cell receptor beta chain was sequenced for a study of kidney transplant recipient with SARS-CoV-2 infection. Germline V lookup: CDR1 SGHAT, CDR2 FQNNGV. The CDR3 contains 15 residues. TCRdb re-called the reads with MiXCR, one entry per CDR3 protein. The repertoire holds 200,000 to 300,000 distinct CDR3 sequences, with under 35% as singletons. Comments on this clonotype: Possible read error: a much larger clone is one base away.

The chain couples TRBV11-2 to TRBJ1-2; D is unresolved. This TCR was sampled from a male patient in his thirties who had COVID-19 and was a kidney transplant recipient. Some of these T cells may belong to the graft donor. The sample consisted of a blood sample, taken at baseline and between days 110 and 120 from a kidney transplant recipient. The DNA of the CDR3 is TGTGCCGGCAGCTTAATGAGGGAAGCTAACTATGGCTACACCTTC. The encoded protein is CAGSLMREANYGYTF.